Below, 24 T cell receptor beta chains from the same sample are listed, as sequenced in a study of PD-L1 blockade in urothelial cancer. Produced via immunoSEQ multiplex PCR; TCRdb's table is partial and in-frame only. This sample has more than 40,000 clones, with approximately 86% found just once. The input for sequencing was PBMCs, taken around atezolizumab (anti-PD-L1) treatment. All receptors come from a man in his 60s with urothelial cancer.

This clone was counted a few times. The CDR3 DNA reads TGTGCCAGCAGCCCTGGACTAGCGGGGAGAAATGAGCAGTTCTTC. As protein: CASSPGLAGRNEQFF. This chain joins TRBV5-4 and TRBJ2-1, with 12 bases fitting TRBD2. The germline V gene has CDR1 SGHNT and CDR2 YYREEE (reference sequence). J was trimmed by 7 bases and V by 4 bases; bases with no gene match: 6. This CDR3 spans 15 amino acids.

This clone was observed a few times. This chain connects TRBV4-2 to TRBJ1-5; weak D call: TRBD1 (6 bases). The CDR3 covers 14 residues. CDR1 LGHNA and CDR2 YNFKEQ come from the germline V gene. Trimming pared 4 bases from V and 0 bases from J, leaving 7 bases between. The DNA for the CDR3 is TGTGCCAGCAGCCTGGGACATAGCAATCAGCCCCAGCATTTT. This translates into CASSLGHSNQPQHF.

The V call is TRBV11-2, the J call TRBJ2-3; 10 nucleotides match TRBD2. The CDR3 totals 19 residues. Trimming removed 0 bases from V and 7 bases from J; junction bases left unmatched: 16. In germline, CDR1 is SGHAT, CDR2 FQNNGV. The CDR3 coding sequence is TGTGCCAGCAGCTTAGATCGGGGTTCAGCGGGGGGGCGCTTGAATACGCAGTATTTT. Translation: CASSLDRGSAGGRLNTQYF.

The chain joins TRBV5-1 to TRBJ1-6; no firm D call. CDR1 is SGHRS and CDR2 is YFSETQ in the germline V gene. This CDR3 region has 12 residues. V shed 2 bases and J shed 9 bases, with 6 bases lying between them. CDR3 sequence reads: CASSLEGSPLHF. CDR3 sequence (DNA): TGCGCCAGCAGCTTAGAGGGTTCACCCCTCCACTTT. The variable domain in full, with the rest retrieved from reference TRBV5-1 and TRBJ1-6, is KAGVTQTPRYLIKTRGQQVTLSCSPISGHRSVSWYQQTPGQGLQFLFEYFSETQRNKGNFPGRFSGRQFSNSRSEMNVSTLELGDSALYLCASSLEGSPLHFGNGTRLTVT.

The table lists this clone with a few counts. V and J are TRBV7-3 and TRBJ1-4, with D uncertain. In germline, CDR1 is SGHTA, CDR2 FQGTGA. The CDR3 loop spans 14 amino acids. Deletions cut 5 bases from V and 8 bases from J, with 15 bases between. The CDR3 coding sequence is TGTGCCAGCAGCCCTAATGGTCTAGGAGAAAAACTGTTTTTT. Its translation is CASSPNGLGEKLFF.

This clone was seen once. V gene TRBV7-9 combines with J gene TRBJ1-1, with 8 bases identical to TRBD1. Losses at the gene ends were 5 bases for V and 1 base for J; bases not matched to a gene: 6. Looked up from germline, CDR1 is SEHNR and CDR2 is FQNEAQ (reference sequence). The length of the CDR3 is 15 residues. CDR3 sequence: CASSPTGTGNTEAFF. The CDR3 DNA reads as TGTGCCAGCAGCCCCACCGGGACAGGGAACACTGAAGCTTTCTTT.

The rearrangement joins TRBV10-3 to TRBJ2-2; no reliable D call. Trimming took 4 bases from V and 4 from J, leaving 7 bases between them. Germline V gene sequence: CDR1 ENHRY, CDR2 SYGVKD. The CDR3 length is 13 residues. CDR3 residues: CAISGQITGELFF. CDR3 DNA: TGTGCCATCAGTGGGCAGATCACCGGGGAGCTGTTTTTT.

Details on this clone: No DNA is shown, since the ends of the CDR3 on it are uncertain; the CDR3 is the one TCRdb lists. V and J are TRBV28 and TRBJ2-4; the table gives TRBD2 as D, unverified against the DNA. From its first to its last residue, the CDR3 has 14 amino acids. CDR1 is MDHEN, CDR2 SYDVKM, per germline. CDR3 amino acids: CASSLFASGNEGYF.

The sample holds a few counts of this clone. The sample contains more than one DNA sequence encoding this CDR3. The V and J genes are TRBV7-6 and TRBJ1-5; D gene uncertain. Trimming shortened V by 2 bases and J by 4 bases, and 21 bases separated the two germline ends. The CDR3 consists of 18 residues. Germline CDR1 and CDR2: SGHVS and FNYEAQ. This CDR3 reads CASSLKSPDARNNQPQHF. The CDR3 nucleotides are TGTGCCAGCAGCTTAAAAAGCCCAGACGCGAGGAATAATCAGCCCCAGCATTTT. Full variable domain (rest looked up from reference TRBV7-6 and TRBJ1-5): GAGVSQSPRYKVTKRGQDVALRCDPISGHVSLYWYRQALGQGPEFLTYFNYEAQQDKSGLPNDRFSAERPEGSISTLTIQRTEQRDSAMYRCASSLKSPDARNNQPQHFGDGTRLSIL.

The chain is built from TRBV28 and TRBJ2-7, with TRBD2 matching over 9 bases. The CDR3 has 15 residues. J was trimmed by 2 bases and V by 3 bases; bases with no gene match: 5. The germline V gene has CDR1 MDHEN and CDR2 SYDVKM. The CDR3 sequence: CASSFVVAGAYEQYF. CDR3 bases: TGTGCCAGCAGTTTTGTTGTAGCGGGGGCCTACGAGCAGTACTTC.

This sequence joins TRBV4-1 and TRBJ2-7; D not resolved. CDR1 is MGHRA and CDR2 is YSYEKL in the germline V gene. The V and J ends lost 0 bases and 6 bases respectively, with 6 bases between them. The CDR3 has 12 amino acids. The CDR3 spells CASSQEGVEQYF. Written as DNA, the CDR3 is TGCGCCAGCAGCCAAGAAGGAGTCGAGCAGTACTTC.

CDR3 bases: TGTGCCAGCAGCGTGGATCCGGGACAAGCTGGAAACACCATATATTTT. Its protein is CASSVDPGQAGNTIYF. The chain uses TRBV9 and TRBJ1-3; weak D call: TRBD1 (6 bases). Germline lookup yields CDR1 SGDLS and CDR2 YYNGEE. The CDR3 is 16 amino acids. Trimming stripped 2 bases from V and 2 bases from J, with 14 bases between.

The genes are TRBV7-2 and TRBJ2-1, with a possible D match to TRBD1 (7 bases). V gave up 5 bases and J gave up 9 bases, with 23 bases separating them. This CDR3 is built from 16 residues. Germline V gives CDR1 SGHTA, CDR2 FQGNSA. In DNA form, the CDR3 reads TGTGCCAGCAGCCCCCGACAGGGTGGTGGGGGAGGTGAGCAGTTCTTC. It translates to CASSPRQGGGGGEQFF.

The chain uses TRBV29-1 and TRBJ1-5; TRBD1 is a possible D gene (6 bases). This CDR3 has 12 residues. V was shortened by 4 bases and J by 6 bases, with 10 bases between the two germline ends. Germline CDR1 is SQVTM and CDR2 is ANQGSEA. The CDR3 reads CSVAGGGQPQHF. CDR3 in DNA: TGCAGCGTTGCTGGGGGCGGTCAGCCCCAGCATTTT.

V is TRBV7-6 and J is TRBJ1-4, with a weak D call TRBD1 (5 bases). This CDR3 spans 16 amino acids. Trimming cost V 8 bases and J 8 bases, with 24 bases left between them. Germline CDR1 and CDR2: SGHVS and FNYEAQ. This CDR3 is CASGNGHGPVREKLFF. CDR3 DNA: TGTGCCAGCGGGAACGGACATGGGCCAGTTAGGGAAAAACTGTTTTTT.

Worth noting for this clone: One junction end disagrees with the germline gene, perhaps due to a read error. The V and J genes are TRBV2 and TRBJ2-3; possibly TRBD1 for D (5 bases). The germline CDR1 and CDR2 sequences are SNHLY and FYNNEI. The CDR3 is made up of 9 amino acids. CDR3 bases: TGTGCCAGCAGGGGGCAATCACAGTTT. Protein sequence: CASRGQSQF.

Comment on this clone: The sample has other DNA sequences that encode this CDR3 too. The chain carries TRBV7-3 and TRBJ2-1; 10 positions match TRBD2. The CDR3 is 15 amino acids. The ends lost 5 bases at V and 0 bases at J; junction bases unmatched: 1. Germline CDR1 is SGHTA and CDR2 is FQGTGA. The CDR3 bases are TGTGCCAGCAGCCGGACTAGCGGCTCCTACAATGAGCAGTTCTTC. Protein sequence: CASSRTSGSYNEQFF.

The J gene is TRBJ2-3, the V gene TRBV9; the match to TRBD2 covers 8 bases. The CDR3 is 14 amino acids. Unmatched junction bases numbered 4, after V lost 6 bases and J lost 1 base. Per the germline V gene, CDR1 is SGDLS and CDR2 is YYNGEE. The CDR3 region is CASNRREGTDTQYF. The CDR3 DNA reads TGTGCCAGCAACCGGCGGGAGGGCACAGATACGCAGTATTTT.

This chain uses TRBV15 with TRBJ2-7, with TRBD1 matching 8 bases. The germline V gene has CDR1 LNHNV and CDR2 YYDKDF (reference sequence). Trimming cost V 4 bases and J 5 bases; bases outside gene matches: 7. The CDR3 is 14 amino acids. CDR3 loop: CATSIQGAINEQYF. CDR3 in DNA: TGTGCCACCAGCATTCAGGGGGCGATCAACGAGCAGTACTTC.

The CDR3 loop reads CASSQGTVRNEKLFF. CDR3 in DNA: TGTGCCAGCAGCCAGGGGACAGTGCGAAATGAAAAACTGTTTTTT. This chain connects TRBV7-2 to TRBJ1-4; 7 nucleotides line up with TRBD1. Germline-derived CDR1 and CDR2 are SGHTA and FQGNSA. The CDR3 sequence is 15 residues long. Losses at the gene ends were 5 bases for V and 5 bases for J; bases not matched to a gene: 8.

The V gene is TRBV7-6, the J gene TRBJ2-7, with 9 bases lining up with TRBD1. The CDR3 sequence is 15 residues long. V trimming: 4 bases; J trimming: 10 bases; junction bases outside the gene matches: 14. In germline, CDR1 is SGHVS, CDR2 FNYEAQ. This CDR3 is CASSSNRGLLDLQYF. The CDR3 DNA reads as TGTGCCAGCAGCTCAAACAGGGGGCTCCTTGATCTCCAGTACTTC.

The rearrangement uses TRBV5-1 and TRBJ2-7, with TRBD1 as a possible D gene (6 bases). Trimming took 1 base from V and 5 from J, leaving 13 bases between them. Per germline, CDR1 SGHRS and CDR2 YFSETQ. There are 14 residues in the CDR3. The CDR3 DNA reads TGCGCCAGCAGCTTGAGGACCAACAGGGACGAGCAGTACTTC. It is translated as CASSLRTNRDEQYF.

The chain carries TRBV15 and TRBJ2-7; 7 bases fit TRBD1. Losses at the gene ends were 0 bases for V and 2 bases for J; bases not matched to a gene: 4. CDR3 size: 15 residues. Germline CDR1 LNHNV, CDR2 YYDKDF (reference sequence). CDR3 protein: CATSREQGSPYEQYF. The CDR3 bases are TGTGCCACCAGCAGAGAACAGGGGTCCCCCTACGAGCAGTACTTC.

The V gene is TRBV6-1, the J gene TRBJ2-7, with a weak D call TRBD1 (5 bases). V gave up 7 bases and J gave up 3 bases, with 13 bases separating them. The CDR3 sequence is 13 residues long. Germline V lookup: CDR1 MNHNS, CDR2 SASEGT. This CDR3 is CASTRDAYYEQYF. CDR3 nucleotide sequence: TGTGCCAGCACCAGGGATGCATACTACGAGCAGTACTTC.